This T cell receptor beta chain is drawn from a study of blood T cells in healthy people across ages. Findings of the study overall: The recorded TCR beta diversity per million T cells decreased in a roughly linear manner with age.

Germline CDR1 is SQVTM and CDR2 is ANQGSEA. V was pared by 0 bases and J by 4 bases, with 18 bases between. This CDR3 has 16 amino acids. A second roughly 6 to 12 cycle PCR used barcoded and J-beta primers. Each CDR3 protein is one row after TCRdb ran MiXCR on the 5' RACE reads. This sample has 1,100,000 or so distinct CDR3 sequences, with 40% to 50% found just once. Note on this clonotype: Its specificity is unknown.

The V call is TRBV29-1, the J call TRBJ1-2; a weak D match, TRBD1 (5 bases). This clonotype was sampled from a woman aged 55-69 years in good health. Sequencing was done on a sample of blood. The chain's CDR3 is CSVEDRNSRGGYGYTF. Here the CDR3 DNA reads TGCAGCGTTGAAGATCGAAACTCAAGGGGCGGCTATGGCTACACCTTC.